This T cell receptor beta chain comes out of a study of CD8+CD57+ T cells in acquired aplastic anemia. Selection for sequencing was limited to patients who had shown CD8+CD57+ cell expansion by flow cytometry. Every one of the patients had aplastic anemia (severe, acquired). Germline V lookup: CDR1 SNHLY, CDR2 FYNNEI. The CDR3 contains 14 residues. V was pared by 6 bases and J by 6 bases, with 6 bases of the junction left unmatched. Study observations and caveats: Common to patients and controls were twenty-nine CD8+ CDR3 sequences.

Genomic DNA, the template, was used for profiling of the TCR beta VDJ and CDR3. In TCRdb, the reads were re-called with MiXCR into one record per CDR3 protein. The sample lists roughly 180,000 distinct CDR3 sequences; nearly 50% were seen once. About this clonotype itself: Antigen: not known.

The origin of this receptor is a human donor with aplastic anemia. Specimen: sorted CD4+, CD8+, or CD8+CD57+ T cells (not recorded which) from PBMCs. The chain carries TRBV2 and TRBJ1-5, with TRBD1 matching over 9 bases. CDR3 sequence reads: CASRGQGTVQPQHF. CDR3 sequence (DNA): TGTGCCAGCAGAGGACAGGGGACGGTTCAGCCCCAGCATTTT.